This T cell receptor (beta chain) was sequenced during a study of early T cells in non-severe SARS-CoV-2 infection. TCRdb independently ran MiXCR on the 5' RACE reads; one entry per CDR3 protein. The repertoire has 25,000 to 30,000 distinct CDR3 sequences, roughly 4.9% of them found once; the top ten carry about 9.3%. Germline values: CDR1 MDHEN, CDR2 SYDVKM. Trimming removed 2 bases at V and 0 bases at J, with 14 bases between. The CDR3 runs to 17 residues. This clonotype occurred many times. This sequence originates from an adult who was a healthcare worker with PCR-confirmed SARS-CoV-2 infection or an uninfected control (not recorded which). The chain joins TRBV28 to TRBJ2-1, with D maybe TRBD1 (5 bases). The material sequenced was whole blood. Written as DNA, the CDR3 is TGTGCCAGCAGTTTAGGTGGGGCTACGAGCTCCTACAATGAGCAGTTCTTC. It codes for CASSLGGATSSYNEQFF.